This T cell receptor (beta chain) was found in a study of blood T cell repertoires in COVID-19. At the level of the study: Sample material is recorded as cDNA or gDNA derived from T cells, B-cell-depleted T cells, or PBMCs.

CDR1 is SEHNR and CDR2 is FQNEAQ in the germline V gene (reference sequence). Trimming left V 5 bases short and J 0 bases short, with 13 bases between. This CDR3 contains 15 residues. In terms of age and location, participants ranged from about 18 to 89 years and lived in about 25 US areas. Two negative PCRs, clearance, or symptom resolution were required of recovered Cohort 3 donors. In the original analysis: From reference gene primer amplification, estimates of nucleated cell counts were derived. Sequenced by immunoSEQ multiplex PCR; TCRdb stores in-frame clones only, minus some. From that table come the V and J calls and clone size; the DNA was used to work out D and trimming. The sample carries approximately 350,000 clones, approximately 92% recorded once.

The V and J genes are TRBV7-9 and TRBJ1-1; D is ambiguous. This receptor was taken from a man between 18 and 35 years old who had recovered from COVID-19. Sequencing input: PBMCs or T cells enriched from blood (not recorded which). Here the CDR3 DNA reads TGTGCCAGCAGCCGCCAGACTCAGTTGAACACTGAAGCTTTCTTT. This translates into CASSRQTQLNTEAFF.